The text below deals with one T cell receptor (beta chain). The antigen is unknown. This entry belongs to a study of T cell responses to AZD1222 COVID-19 vaccine. The study's findings and limits: The donor cohort was predominantly white British with a female majority, and clonal diversity may have been underestimated. CD4 TCRs linked to vaccination spanned spike, dominating at 160-218 and 743-854. In the spike-specific TCR repertoire, nearly half reportedly target unmutated variant regions. Two AZD1222 administrations were followed by greater Spike-specific TCR breadth and depth.

V was cut by 1 base and J by 7 bases, with 10 bases left in between. The germline V gene has CDR1 MGHRA and CDR2 YSYEKL. The CDR3 has 13 residues. Assay used: immunoSEQ multiplex PCR; TCRdb lists only in-frame clones, some missing. This table holds about 150,000 clones, 93% found once. The sample consisted of peripheral blood, taken on day 0 of AZD1222 vaccination. The rearrangement uses TRBV4-1 and TRBJ2-5; the D is unclear. The sequence was collected from an adult in good health. The DNA of the CDR3 is TGCGCCAGCAGCCAAGTGATCATGGGGACCCAGTACTTC. Residues: CASSQVIMGTQYF.